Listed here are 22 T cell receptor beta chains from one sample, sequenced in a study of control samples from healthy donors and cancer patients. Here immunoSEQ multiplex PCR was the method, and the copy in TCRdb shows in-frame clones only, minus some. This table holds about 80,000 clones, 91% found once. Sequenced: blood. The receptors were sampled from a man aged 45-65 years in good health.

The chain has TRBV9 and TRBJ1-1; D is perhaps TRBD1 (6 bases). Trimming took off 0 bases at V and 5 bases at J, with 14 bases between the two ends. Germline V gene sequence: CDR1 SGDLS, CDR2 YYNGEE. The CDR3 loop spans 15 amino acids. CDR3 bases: TGTGCCAGCAGCGTAGGGGGACAAGGGGGAACTGAAGCTTTCTTT. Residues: CASSVGGQGGTEAFF.

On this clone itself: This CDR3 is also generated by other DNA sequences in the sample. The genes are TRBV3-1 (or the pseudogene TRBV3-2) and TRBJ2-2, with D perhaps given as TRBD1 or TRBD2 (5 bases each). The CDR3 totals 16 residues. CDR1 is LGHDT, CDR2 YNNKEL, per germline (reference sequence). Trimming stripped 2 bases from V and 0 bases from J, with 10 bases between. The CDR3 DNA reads TGTGCCAGCAGCCAACCGGGGCCTTCGAACACCGGGGAGCTGTTTTTT. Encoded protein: CASSQPGPSNTGELFF.

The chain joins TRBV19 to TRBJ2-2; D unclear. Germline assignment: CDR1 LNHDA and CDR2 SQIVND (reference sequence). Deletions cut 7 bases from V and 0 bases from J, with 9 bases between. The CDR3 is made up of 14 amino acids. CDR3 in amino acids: CASKTLPNTGELFF. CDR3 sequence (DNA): TGTGCCAGTAAGACATTGCCGAACACCGGGGAGCTGTTTTTT.

The CDR3 here is CASSLQDRPNYGYTF. The CDR3, as DNA: TGTGCCAGCAGCTTACAGGACAGACCAAACTATGGCTACACCTTC. The chain uses TRBV5-5 and TRBJ1-2, with a tentative D call TRBD1 (6 bases). The germline V and J ends were trimmed by 2 bases and 2 bases, with 13 bases remaining between them. CDR3 length equals 15 residues. Looked up from germline, CDR1 is SGHKS and CDR2 is YYEKEE (reference sequence).

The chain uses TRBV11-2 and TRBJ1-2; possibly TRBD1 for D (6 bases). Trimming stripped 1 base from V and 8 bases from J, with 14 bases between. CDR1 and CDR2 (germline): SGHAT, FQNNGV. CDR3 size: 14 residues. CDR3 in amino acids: CASSLVQGRDGYTF. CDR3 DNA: TGTGCCAGCAGCTTAGTTCAGGGGAGGGACGGCTACACCTTC.

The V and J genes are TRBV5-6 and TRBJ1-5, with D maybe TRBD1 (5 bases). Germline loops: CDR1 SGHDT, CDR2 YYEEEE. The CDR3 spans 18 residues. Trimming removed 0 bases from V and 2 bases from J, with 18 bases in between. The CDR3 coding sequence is TGTGCCAGCAGCTTGGGGTACGACTACTTAGGGGGCAATCAGCCCCAGCATTTT. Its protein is CASSLGYDYLGGNQPQHF.

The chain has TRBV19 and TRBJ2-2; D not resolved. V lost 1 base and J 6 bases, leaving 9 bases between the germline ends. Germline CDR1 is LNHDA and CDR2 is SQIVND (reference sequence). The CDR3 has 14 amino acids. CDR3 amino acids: CASSIGLGAGELFF. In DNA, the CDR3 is TGTGCCAGTAGTATAGGGCTAGGTGCCGGGGAGCTGTTTTTT.

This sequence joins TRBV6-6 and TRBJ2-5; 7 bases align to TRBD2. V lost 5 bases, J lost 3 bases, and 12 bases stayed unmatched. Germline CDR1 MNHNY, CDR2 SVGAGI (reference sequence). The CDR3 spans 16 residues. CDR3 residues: CASSSPRVGGKETQYF. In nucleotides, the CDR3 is TGTGCCAGCAGTAGCCCTCGCGTCGGGGGGAAAGAGACCCAGTACTTC.

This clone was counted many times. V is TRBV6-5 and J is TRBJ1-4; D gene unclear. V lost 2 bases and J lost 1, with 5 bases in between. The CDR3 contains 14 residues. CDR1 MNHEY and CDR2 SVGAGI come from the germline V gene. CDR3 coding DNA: TGTGCCAGCAGTTACGTGGGAACTAATGAAAAACTGTTTTTT. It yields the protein CASSYVGTNEKLFF.

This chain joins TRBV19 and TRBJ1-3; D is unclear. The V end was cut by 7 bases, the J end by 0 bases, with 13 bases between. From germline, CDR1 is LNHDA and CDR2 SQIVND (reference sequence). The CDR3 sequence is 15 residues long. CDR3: CASTLKISSGNTIYF. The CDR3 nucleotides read TGTGCCAGTACCCTAAAGATCAGCTCTGGAAACACCATATATTTT.

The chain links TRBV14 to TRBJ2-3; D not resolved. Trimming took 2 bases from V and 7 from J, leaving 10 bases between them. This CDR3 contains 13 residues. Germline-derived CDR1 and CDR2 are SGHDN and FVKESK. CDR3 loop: CASSQMSRYTQYF. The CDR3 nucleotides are TGTGCCAGCAGCCAAATGTCCCGTTATACGCAGTATTTT.

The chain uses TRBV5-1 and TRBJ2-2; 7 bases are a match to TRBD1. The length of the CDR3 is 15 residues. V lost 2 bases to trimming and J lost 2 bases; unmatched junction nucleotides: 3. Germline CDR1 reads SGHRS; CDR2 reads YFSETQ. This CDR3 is CASSFRQGNTGELFF. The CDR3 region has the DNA TGCGCCAGCAGCTTTCGACAGGGAAACACCGGGGAGCTGTTTTTT.

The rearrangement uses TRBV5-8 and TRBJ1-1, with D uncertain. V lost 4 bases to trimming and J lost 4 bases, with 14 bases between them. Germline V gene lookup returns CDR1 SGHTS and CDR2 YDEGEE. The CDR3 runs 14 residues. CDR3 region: CASSQPTLATEAFF. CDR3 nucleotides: TGTGCCAGCAGCCAACCTACACTGGCCACTGAAGCTTTCTTT.

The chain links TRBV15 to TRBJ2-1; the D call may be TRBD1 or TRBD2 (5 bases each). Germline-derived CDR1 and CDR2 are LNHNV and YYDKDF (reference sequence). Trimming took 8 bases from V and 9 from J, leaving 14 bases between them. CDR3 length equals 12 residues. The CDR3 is CATLGVALEQFF. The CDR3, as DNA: TGTGCCACCCTGGGGGTTGCTCTTGAGCAGTTCTTC.

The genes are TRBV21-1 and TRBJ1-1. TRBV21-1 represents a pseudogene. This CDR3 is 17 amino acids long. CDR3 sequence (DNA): TGTGTCCGACCTACCAGCAGCATCCGGGGGCTTCAGACTGAAGCTTTCTTT. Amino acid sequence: CVRPTSSIRGLQTEAFF.

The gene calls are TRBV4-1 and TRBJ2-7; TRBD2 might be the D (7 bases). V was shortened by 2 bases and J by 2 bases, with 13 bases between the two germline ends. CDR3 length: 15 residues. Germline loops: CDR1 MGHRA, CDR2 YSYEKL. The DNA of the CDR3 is TGCGCCAGCAGCCAACTCTCCGGGGGGCCCTACGAGCAGTACTTC. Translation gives CASSQLSGGPYEQYF.

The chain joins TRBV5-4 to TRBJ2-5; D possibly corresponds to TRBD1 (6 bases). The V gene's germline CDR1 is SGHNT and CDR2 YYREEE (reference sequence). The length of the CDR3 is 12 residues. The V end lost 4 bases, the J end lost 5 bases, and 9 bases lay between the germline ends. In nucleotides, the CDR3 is TGTGCCAGCAGCCCAGGGGCGGAGACCCAGTACTTC. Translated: CASSPGAETQYF.

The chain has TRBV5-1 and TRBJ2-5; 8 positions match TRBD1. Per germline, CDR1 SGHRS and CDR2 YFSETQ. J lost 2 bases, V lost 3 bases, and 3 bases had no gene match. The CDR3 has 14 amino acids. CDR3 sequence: CASSSGQGQETQYF. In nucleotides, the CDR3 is TGCGCCAGCAGCTCCGGACAGGGACAAGAGACCCAGTACTTC.

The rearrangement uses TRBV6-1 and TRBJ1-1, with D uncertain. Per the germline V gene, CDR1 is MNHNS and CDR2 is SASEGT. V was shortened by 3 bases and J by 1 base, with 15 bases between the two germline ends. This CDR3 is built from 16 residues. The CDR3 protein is CASSDKGTVRNTEAFF. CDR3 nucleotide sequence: TGTGCCAGCAGTGATAAGGGAACAGTGAGGAACACTGAAGCTTTCTTT.

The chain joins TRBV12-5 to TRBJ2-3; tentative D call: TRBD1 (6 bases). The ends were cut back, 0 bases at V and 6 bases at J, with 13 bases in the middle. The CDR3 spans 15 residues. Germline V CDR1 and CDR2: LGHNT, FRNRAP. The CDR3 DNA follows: TGTGCTAGTGGTTTGGTAATAAGGGGGACGGATACGCAGTATTTT. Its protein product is CASGLVIRGTDTQYF.

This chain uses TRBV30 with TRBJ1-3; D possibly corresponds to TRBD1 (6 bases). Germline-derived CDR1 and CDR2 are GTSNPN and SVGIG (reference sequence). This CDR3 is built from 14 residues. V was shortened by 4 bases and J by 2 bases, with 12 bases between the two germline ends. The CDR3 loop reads CAWIKQGPGNTIYF. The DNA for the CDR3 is TGTGCCTGGATAAAACAGGGTCCTGGAAACACCATATATTTT.

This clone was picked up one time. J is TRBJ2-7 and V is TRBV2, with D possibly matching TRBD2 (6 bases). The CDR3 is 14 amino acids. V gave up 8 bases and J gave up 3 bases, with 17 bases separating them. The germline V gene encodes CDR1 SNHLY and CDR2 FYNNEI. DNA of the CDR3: TGTGCCAGCGGGGCCGGGACGGGGGTCTACGAGCAGTACTTC. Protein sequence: CASGAGTGVYEQYF.